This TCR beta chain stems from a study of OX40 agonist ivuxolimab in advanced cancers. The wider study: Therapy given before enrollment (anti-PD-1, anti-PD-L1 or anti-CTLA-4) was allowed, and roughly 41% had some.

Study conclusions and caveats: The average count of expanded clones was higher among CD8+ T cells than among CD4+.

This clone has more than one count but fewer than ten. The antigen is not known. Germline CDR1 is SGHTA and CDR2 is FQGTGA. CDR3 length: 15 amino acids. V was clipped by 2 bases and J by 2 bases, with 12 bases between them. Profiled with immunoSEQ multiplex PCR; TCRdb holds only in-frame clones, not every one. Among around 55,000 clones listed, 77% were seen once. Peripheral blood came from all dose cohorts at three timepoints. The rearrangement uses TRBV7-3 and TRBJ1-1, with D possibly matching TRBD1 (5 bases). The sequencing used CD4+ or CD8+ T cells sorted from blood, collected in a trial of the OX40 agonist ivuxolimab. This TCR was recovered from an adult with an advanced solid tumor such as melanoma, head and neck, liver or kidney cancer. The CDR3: CASSLVAGGNTEAFF. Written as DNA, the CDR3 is TGTGCCAGCAGCTTAGTCGCGGGGGGAAACACTGAAGCTTTCTTT.